A selection of T cell receptor beta chains follows, all from one sample in a study of cytomegalovirus exposure and HLA in healthy donors. The repertoire was sequenced with immunoSEQ multiplex PCR; TCRdb's copy has only in-frame clones and lacks some. The profile shows about 43,000 clones, around nine tenths of them singletons. The sample was PBMCs. The receptors originated from a man aged 18 to 35 in good health and CMV-seronegative. CDR3s include the opening cysteine and the closing phenylalanine or tryptophan. The order of the fields is J gene, V gene, CDR3 protein.

j_gene: TRBJ2-5
v_gene: TRBV10-1
CDR3aa: CASSEGSGGGGETQYF

j_gene: TRBJ2-5
v_gene: TRBV9
CDR3aa: CASSVGLAGPETQYF

j_gene: TRBJ2-7
v_gene: TRBV7-9
CDR3aa: CASSLGTGVYEQYF

j_gene: TRBJ2-7
v_gene: TRBV9
CDR3aa: CASSVGTGTYEQYF

j_gene: TRBJ2-7
v_gene: TRBV4-2
CDR3aa: CASSQALGQGYEQYF

j_gene: TRBJ2-5
v_gene: TRBV19
CDR3aa: CASSEQGPETQYF

j_gene: TRBJ2-3
v_gene: TRBV28
CDR3aa: CASSFLGRGPKSGDTQYF

j_gene: TRBJ2-2
v_gene: TRBV7-3
CDR3aa: CASSARQFSGELFF

j_gene: TRBJ2-5
v_gene: TRBV5-1
CDR3aa: CASSAAGTRIETQYF

j_gene: TRBJ2-1
v_gene: TRBV6-5
CDR3aa: CASSYTGQYNEQFF

j_gene: TRBJ2-1
v_gene: TRBV6-4
CDR3aa: CASSERSEGSDEQFF

j_gene: TRBJ2-7
v_gene: TRBV28
CDR3aa: CATKAQGAYEQYF

j_gene: TRBJ2-1
v_gene: TRBV6-6
CDR3aa: CASSYSAGGGHNEQFF